These T cell receptor beta chains were read from a single sample in a study of shared clonotypes between healthy human individuals. The repertoire was sequenced with immunoSEQ multiplex PCR; TCRdb's copy has only in-frame clones and lacks some. The data contain around 600,000 clones, around 96% of them singletons. Sequenced input: naive CD8+ T cells sorted from blood. These receptors all stem from a woman younger than 45 in good health. Each CDR3 is given with its conserved first and last residue. Each record gives: CDR3 DNA, CDR3 protein, D gene, V gene, CDR3 length, J gene, clone size. A D gene is named only where the DNA matches it firmly. Only some rows state a clone size, as once, few, many or a class for expanded clones.

TGTGCCAGCAGTTTATGGGGACAGGGTCGAACTGAAGCTTTCTTT,CASSLWGQGRTEAFF,TRBD1,TRBV28,15,TRBJ1-1,-
TGTGCCAGCAGTTTAGGGCAGGGGAACGGAAACACCATATATTTT,CASSLGQGNGNTIYF,-,TRBV28,15,TRBJ1-3,-
TGCAGCGCCGAAGGGGGGCAGGGAAGTAACTACGAGCAGTACTTC,CSAEGGQGSNYEQYF,-,TRBV29-1,15,TRBJ2-7,-
TGTGCCAGCAGCTTAGTAGCGAGATCAAGCTCCTACGAGCAGTACTTC,CASSLVARSSSYEQYF,-,TRBV7-9,16,TRBJ2-7,-
TGTGCCAGTAGTATAGTCGGCAGAAACACCGGGGAGCTGTTTTTT,CASSIVGRNTGELFF,-,TRBV19,15,TRBJ2-2,-
TGTGCCAGCAATGCGGGGACAAGCGGACACAATGAGCAGTTCTTC,CASNAGTSGHNEQFF,-,TRBV27,15,TRBJ2-1,-
TGTGCCAGCAGCACCTCGCGGCAGGGCTCCTACGAGCAGTACTTC,CASSTSRQGSYEQYF,-,TRBV28,15,TRBJ2-7,-
TGTGCCAGCAGCGTAGTCCAGGGGGCTGGCGAGCAGTACTTC,CASSVVQGAGEQYF,TRBD1,TRBV9,14,TRBJ2-7,-
TGCAGCGTAACTAGCACAAAAGAGACCCAGTACTTC,CSVTSTKETQYF,-,TRBV29-1,12,TRBJ2-5,-
TGTGCCAGCAGCGTAGGTCCCTCCGGGACCACATATGGCTACACCTTC,CASSVGPSGTTYGYTF,-,TRBV9,16,TRBJ1-2,once
TGCAGCGTTATGAGCGGATCCTCCTACGAGCAGTACTTC,CSVMSGSSYEQYF,-,TRBV29-1,13,TRBJ2-7,-
TGTGCCAGCAGTTACAGCGGGGGCACCGGGGAGCTGTTTTTT,CASSYSGGTGELFF,TRBD2,TRBV28,14,TRBJ2-2,-
TGTGCCAGCAGCTTAGGCATAGGACCCTACGAGCAGTACTTC,CASSLGIGPYEQYF,-,TRBV13,14,TRBJ2-7,-
TGTGCCAGCAGCCCTCCGGGACAGGGGGCCTACAATGAGCAGTTCTTC,CASSPPGQGAYNEQFF,TRBD1,TRBV14,16,TRBJ2-1,-
TGTGCCAGCAGCTTGGGGGTTTTGAACACTGAAGCTTTCTTT,CASSLGVLNTEAFF,-,TRBV13,14,TRBJ1-1,-
TGTGCCAGTAGTCGGGACGGTCTCTCCTACGAGCAGTACTTC,CASSRDGLSYEQYF,-,TRBV19,14,TRBJ2-7,-
TGTGCCAGTAGTACGGACTTGGGTCAGCCCCAGCATTTT,CASSTDLGQPQHF,-,TRBV19,13,TRBJ1-5,-
TGTGCCAGCAGTTTCCGGGAGCCCCAGCATTTT,CASSFREPQHF,-,TRBV27,11,TRBJ1-5,-
TGTGCCAGCTCCTTAGCGGGAGGGTACGAGCAGTACTTC,CASSLAGGYEQYF,TRBD2,TRBV27,13,TRBJ2-7,few
TGTGCCAGCAGTTTGCTGCTCCAAGGACAGGGTGTGTACACCATATATTTT,CASSLLLQGQGVYTIYF,TRBD1,TRBV27,17,TRBJ1-3,-
TGTGCCAGCAGCACCAGGACAGGGGGTTTTGGCTACACCTTC,CASSTRTGGFGYTF,TRBD1,TRBV9,14,TRBJ1-2,-
TGTGCCAGCAGCTACCGGGATTCCTACAATGAGCAGTTCTTC,CASSYRDSYNEQFF,-,TRBV27,14,TRBJ2-1,-
TGTGCCAGCAGGGAAGCGGGAGCAGCCTACGAGCAGTACTTC,CASREAGAAYEQYF,TRBD2,TRBV2,14,TRBJ2-7,-
TGTGCCAGCAGTACTACAGGGGTGAGCAATCAGCCCCAGCATTTT,CASSTTGVSNQPQHF,TRBD1,TRBV28,15,TRBJ1-5,-
TGTGCCAGCAGTTTATTACCCGCGAGCACCGGGGAGCTGTTTTTT,CASSLLPASTGELFF,-,TRBV27,15,TRBJ2-2,-
TGTGCCAGCAGCTTGGACCAGGGTACGTACGAGCAGTACTTC,CASSLDQGTYEQYF,-,TRBV5-6,14,TRBJ2-7,-
TGTGCCAGCGGCGCCAGACCTAATGAAAAACTGTTTTTT,CASGARPNEKLFF,-,TRBV2,13,TRBJ1-4,-
TGTGCCAGCAAATCAGGGGTGCCCGATCAGCCCCAGCATTTT,CASKSGVPDQPQHF,-,TRBV27,14,TRBJ1-5,-
TGTGCCAGCAGTGACTCGGGCGGGATTCCCTACAATGAGCAGTTCTTC,CASSDSGGIPYNEQFF,-,TRBV6-4,16,TRBJ2-1,-
TGTGCCAGCAGTTCAACCGGACCGAGCTCCTACGAGCAGTACTTC,CASSSTGPSSYEQYF,-,TRBV6-5,15,TRBJ2-7,-
TGTGCCAGCAGCTTAGTTGGATCAGAGGGGGAAAAACTGTTTTTT,CASSLVGSEGEKLFF,-,TRBV11-2,15,TRBJ1-4,-
TGTGCCAGCAGCCAAGAAGGCGGATACAATGAGCAGTTCTTC,CASSQEGGYNEQFF,-,TRBV4-2,14,TRBJ2-1,-
TGTGCCAGCAGTCTTGGGACAGGACCTTCCTACGAGCAGTACTTC,CASSLGTGPSYEQYF,TRBD1,TRBV28,15,TRBJ2-7,-
TGTGCCAGCAGTTACGGCGGGCCTGCCTACAATGAGCAGTTCTTC,CASSYGGPAYNEQFF,-,TRBV6-5,15,TRBJ2-1,-
TGTGCCAGCAGCTTGGCCGGGAGCACAGATACGCAGTATTTT,CASSLAGSTDTQYF,-,TRBV5-6,14,TRBJ2-3,-
TGTGCCAGCAGCTTGGGGACTAGCGGGTTAACTGCGGGGACCCAGTACTTC,CASSLGTSGLTAGTQYF,TRBD2,TRBV5-6,17,TRBJ2-5,-
TGTGCCAGCAGTTTGACTAGCGGGGGGTTCACAGATACGCAGTATTTT,CASSLTSGGFTDTQYF,TRBD2,TRBV28,16,TRBJ2-3,-
TGTGCCAGCAGCTTAGCAGGGAATGAAAAACTGTTTTTT,CASSLAGNEKLFF,-,TRBV7-6,13,TRBJ1-4,-
TGTGCCAGCAGTGTATTAGCGGAGCTGGGCTACGAGCAGTACTTC,CASSVLAELGYEQYF,-,TRBV2,15,TRBJ2-7,-
TGTGCCAGCAGCGAACAGAAGAGCAATCAGCCCCAGCATTTT,CASSEQKSNQPQHF,-,TRBV21-1,14,TRBJ1-5,-
TGTGCCAGCAGCCCCCGGACAGGGGGCCTTGACGGCTACACCTTC,CASSPRTGGLDGYTF,TRBD1,TRBV9,15,TRBJ1-2,-
TGTGCCAGCAGTTTATCCGGAACGTCGTATGGCTACACCTTC,CASSLSGTSYGYTF,-,TRBV28,14,TRBJ1-2,-